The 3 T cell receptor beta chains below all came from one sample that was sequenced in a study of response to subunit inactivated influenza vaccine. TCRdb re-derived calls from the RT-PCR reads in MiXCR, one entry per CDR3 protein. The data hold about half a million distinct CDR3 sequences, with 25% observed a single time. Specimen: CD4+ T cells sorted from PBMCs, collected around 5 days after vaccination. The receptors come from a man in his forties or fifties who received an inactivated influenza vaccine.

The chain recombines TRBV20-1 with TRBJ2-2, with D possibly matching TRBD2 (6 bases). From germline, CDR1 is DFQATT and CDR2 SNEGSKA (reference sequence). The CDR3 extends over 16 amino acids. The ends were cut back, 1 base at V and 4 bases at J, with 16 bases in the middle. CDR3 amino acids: CSARVGGSGRTGELFF. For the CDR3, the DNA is TGCAGTGCTAGAGTTGGGGGGAGCGGTCGCACCGGGGAGCTGTTTTTT.

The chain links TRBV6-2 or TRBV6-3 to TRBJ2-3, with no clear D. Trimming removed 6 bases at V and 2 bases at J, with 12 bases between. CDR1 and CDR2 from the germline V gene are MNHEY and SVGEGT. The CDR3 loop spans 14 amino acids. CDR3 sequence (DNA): TGTGCCAGCAGGAGCAGCCCACTCACAGATACGCAGTATTTT. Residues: CASRSSPLTDTQYF.

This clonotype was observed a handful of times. This CDR3 reads CASSYSPSRETQYF. The CDR3 region has the DNA TGTGCCAGCAGTTACTCACCGTCCAGAGAGACCCAGTACTTC. The V gene is TRBV6-5, the J gene TRBJ2-5; D is ambiguous. CDR3 length: 14 residues. CDR1 MNHEY and CDR2 SVGAGI come from the germline V gene. V shed 0 bases and J shed 4 bases, with 9 bases lying between them.